Shown below are 20 T cell receptor beta chains from a single sample sequenced in a study of T cell responses to AZD1222 COVID-19 vaccine. The protocol was immunoSEQ multiplex PCR, while the TCRdb copy is restricted to in-frame clones and leaves out a portion. The table includes 200,000 or so clones, around 88% detected once. The sample in question was peripheral blood, obtained on day 0 of AZD1222 vaccination. The receptors come from an adult in good health.

This clone is a singleton in its sample. This chain uses TRBV18 with TRBJ2-2; D is perhaps TRBD1 or TRBD2 (6 bases each). Germline V gives CDR1 KGHSH, CDR2 LQKENI. Trimming removed 1 base at V and 6 bases at J, with 21 bases between. This CDR3 has 18 amino acids. The CDR3 sequence is CASSPLLTGAVLPGELFF. The CDR3 DNA sequence: TGTGCCAGCTCACCACTTCTTACGGGGGCGGTTCTACCCGGGGAGCTGTTTTTT.

The V gene is TRBV10-3, the J gene TRBJ1-5; 7 positions agree with TRBD1. With 10 bases clipped from V and 5 bases from J, the junction kept 8 bases outside the gene matches. Germline V lookup: CDR1 ENHRY, CDR2 SYGVKD. CDR3 length: 13 amino acids. The CDR3 DNA follows: TGTGCCACCGGAAGGGGGCGCGATCAGCCCCAGCATTTT. Encoded protein: CATGRGRDQPQHF.

The chain employs TRBV5-1 and TRBJ1-1; no clear D. This CDR3 comprises 13 residues. Germline loops: CDR1 SGHRS, CDR2 YFSETQ. V lost 2 bases, J lost 4 bases, and 9 bases lay in between. The CDR3 bases are TGCGCCAGCAGCTTAGGGAGCAGCACTGAAGCTTTCTTT. Translating gives CASSLGSSTEAFF. Variable domain in full (rest from reference TRBV5-1 and TRBJ1-1): KAGVTQTPRYLIKTRGQQVTLSCSPISGHRSVSWYQQTPGQGLQFLFEYFSETQRNKGNFPGRFSGRQFSNSRSEMNVSTLELGDSALYLCASSLGSSTEAFFGQGTRLTVV.

The chain uses TRBV30 and TRBJ2-7; no reliable D call. The germline gives CDR1 GTSNPN, CDR2 SVGIG (reference sequence). The V end was cut by 6 bases, the J end by 3 bases, with 12 bases between. The CDR3 extends over 12 amino acids. CDR3 loop: CACSWRIYEQYF. The CDR3 DNA reads TGTGCCTGTTCTTGGCGGATCTACGAGCAGTACTTC.

The chain uses TRBV3-1 (or the pseudogene TRBV3-2) and TRBJ1-2; 7 bases are shared with TRBD1. The CDR3 consists of 15 residues. Looked up from germline, CDR1 is LGHDT and CDR2 is YNNKEL (reference sequence). V was pared by 3 bases and J by 4 bases, with 8 bases of the junction left unmatched. The CDR3 region has the DNA TGTGCCAGCAGCCACGCGGAAAGACAGGGCTATGGCTACACCTTC. The encoded protein is CASSHAERQGYGYTF.

This chain connects TRBV21-1 to TRBJ2-7; the D call in the table, TRBD2, was not verified against the DNA. TRBV21-1 is termed a pseudogene. The CDR3 is 13 residues long. The CDR3 is CAKRGFRGGEQYF. In DNA, the CDR3 is TGTGCCAAGAGAGGGTTTAGGGGAGGCGAGCAGTACTTC.

The chain carries TRBV27 and TRBJ2-7; D might be TRBD1 (5 bases). In germline, CDR1 is MNHEY, CDR2 SMNVEV (reference sequence). Trimming left V 5 bases short and J 2 bases short, with 16 bases between. The CDR3 contains 15 residues. The CDR3 DNA follows: TGTGCCAGCAGTCTGGGAACAGGAACTCCCTACGAGCAGTACTTC. It is translated as CASSLGTGTPYEQYF.

The chain links TRBV6-5 to TRBJ2-5; 8 bases agree with TRBD1. V lost 2 bases, J lost 5 bases, and 4 bases stayed unmatched. The CDR3 has 14 residues. Germline loops: CDR1 MNHEY, CDR2 SVGAGI. The CDR3 region is CASSYGRGQETQYF. The CDR3 DNA sequence: TGTGCCAGCAGTTACGGCAGGGGGCAGGAGACCCAGTACTTC.

This clone was detected only once. The chain joins TRBV23-1 to TRBJ2-7, with D perhaps TRBD1 (6 bases). TRBV23-1 belongs to the ORF category, with a function that is uncertain. The ends were cut back, 10 bases at V and 3 bases at J, with 10 bases in the middle. The CDR3 covers 11 residues. CDR3: CANGRGYEQYF. CDR3 in DNA: TGCGCCAACGGCAGGGGCTACGAGCAGTACTTC.

This clone is a singleton in its sample. The V and J genes are TRBV7-2 and TRBJ2-1; TRBD2 aligns across 13 bases. Trimming removed 4 bases from V and 8 bases from J; junction bases left unmatched: 5. Germline V gives CDR1 SGHTA, CDR2 FQGNSA. The length of the CDR3 is 15 residues. The DNA for the CDR3 is TGTGCCAGCAGCTCGACTAGCGGGGGGATAGATGAGCAGTTCTTC. The encoded protein is CASSSTSGGIDEQFF. Full variable domain (missing parts from reference TRBV7-2 and TRBJ2-1): GAGVSQSPSNKVTEKGKDVELRCDPISGHTALYWYRQSLGQGLEFLIYFQGNSAPDKSGLPSDRFSAERTGGSVSTLTIQRTQQEDSAVYLCASSSTSGGIDEQFFGPGTRLTVL.

At least ten counts were recorded for this clone. This sequence joins TRBV7-9 and TRBJ2-3, with 10 bases that match TRBD1. The CDR3 spans 18 residues. Germline V gene lookup returns CDR1 SEHNR and CDR2 FQNEAQ (reference sequence). With V trimmed by 3 bases and J by 4 bases, 13 bases remained unmatched. Written as DNA, the CDR3 is TGTGCCAGCAGCTTGGCACCCGGGACAGGGGCAGTGGCAGATACGCAGTATTTT. Its translation: CASSLAPGTGAVADTQYF.

V is TRBV6-5 and J is TRBJ2-1, with D perhaps TRBD1 or TRBD2 (5 bases each). This CDR3 region has 14 residues. Trimming cost V 5 bases and J 2 bases, with 10 bases left between them. The germline V gene has CDR1 MNHEY and CDR2 SVGAGI. CDR3 loop: CASSRGPPYNEQFF. The CDR3 DNA reads as TGTGCCAGCAGTCGGGGACCCCCCTACAATGAGCAGTTCTTC.

The V and J genes are TRBV28 and TRBJ1-6; the D is unclear. Germline CDR1 and CDR2: MDHEN and SYDVKM. The CDR3 spans 20 residues. V lost 1 base, J lost 0 bases, and 19 bases lay in between. The chain's CDR3 is CASSLLRSAAGSSYNSPLHF. CDR3 sequence (DNA): TGTGCCAGCAGTTTATTGAGGTCGGCGGCTGGAAGCTCCTATAATTCACCCCTCCACTTT.

This clone appeared a few times. The gene calls are TRBV6-1 and TRBJ2-7; D remains unclear. This CDR3 contains 15 residues. The germline V gene has CDR1 MNHNS and CDR2 SASEGT. Trimming stripped 0 bases from V and 0 bases from J, with 9 bases between. CDR3 loop: CASSEAWVSSYEQYF. The CDR3 region has the DNA TGTGCCAGCAGTGAAGCGTGGGTTTCCTCCTACGAGCAGTACTTC.

A few counts support this clone. This chain connects TRBV29-1 to TRBJ1-2, with TRBD1 as a possible D gene (5 bases). This CDR3 spans 13 amino acids. Germline-derived CDR1 and CDR2 are SQVTM and ANQGSEA. Trimming removed 5 bases at V and 2 bases at J, with 12 bases between. DNA for the CDR3: TGCAGCGTTTTGGTCGGGGACAACTATGGCTACACCTTC. This encodes CSVLVGDNYGYTF. The full variable domain, in which reference TRBV29-1 and TRBJ1-2 provide the parts outside the CDR3, is SAVISQKPSRDICQRGTSLTIQCQVDSQVTMMFWYRQQPGQSLTLIATANQGSEATYESGFVIDKFPISRPNLTFSTLTVSNMSPEDSSIYLCSVLVGDNYGYTFGSGTRLTVV.

The V call is TRBV19, the J call TRBJ2-2, with D uncertain. V was shortened by 7 bases and J by 0 bases, with 3 bases between the two germline ends. The CDR3 loop spans 12 amino acids. Germline-derived CDR1 and CDR2 are LNHDA and SQIVND (reference sequence). CDR3 DNA sequence: TGTGCCAGTAACCCGAACACCGGGGAGCTGTTTTTT. Amino acid sequence: CASNPNTGELFF.

V gene TRBV23-1 combines with J gene TRBJ2-7, with D possibly TRBD2 on 5 matching bases. TRBV23-1 is classed as an ORF, of uncertain function. V lost 0 bases, J lost 0 bases, and 18 bases lay in between. The CDR3 sequence is 18 residues long. The CDR3 spells CASSQSSGRVSGSYEQYF. For the CDR3, the DNA is TGCGCCAGCAGTCAATCTTCAGGACGGGTCAGCGGCTCCTACGAGCAGTACTTC.

The CDR3 DNA is TGTGCCAGCAGCCGCGACAGGTACAATGAGCAGTTCTTC. This codes for CASSRDRYNEQFF. This chain links TRBV12-3 or TRBV12-4 with TRBJ2-1; tentatively, D is TRBD1 (6 bases). This CDR3 contains 13 residues. Trimming removed 6 bases from V and 4 bases from J, with 10 bases in between.

The rearrangement joins TRBV2 to TRBJ2-1, with 7 bases matching TRBD1. Trimming cost V 7 bases and J 6 bases; bases outside gene matches: 12. Per germline, CDR1 SNHLY and CDR2 FYNNEI. The length of the CDR3 is 15 residues. Here the CDR3 DNA reads TGTGCCAGCAATTGGAGACAGGGTGGGGTCAATGAGCAGTTCTTC. As protein: CASNWRQGGVNEQFF.

The CDR3 here is CSASVLAGGPSSYEQYF. Here the CDR3 DNA reads TGCAGTGCTAGTGTACTAGCGGGGGGCCCCAGCTCCTACGAGCAGTACTTC. The chain employs TRBV20-1 and TRBJ2-7, with TRBD2 matching over 12 bases. V lost 3 bases to trimming and J lost 0 bases; unmatched junction nucleotides: 9. Germline lookup yields CDR1 DFQATT and CDR2 SNEGSKA (reference sequence). The CDR3 has 17 residues.